A single sample is the source of the 27 T cell receptor beta chains below, sequenced in a study of T cells in Graves' hyperthyroidism and ophthalmopathy (dated by TCRdb to between 2018 and 2020). Library creation used multiplex PCR. Sequenced on an Illumina HiSeq 2000. TCR beta CDR3 regions were amplified from RNA transcripts. The TCR CDR3 was subjected to a first round of RT-PCR using the HTBI primer set and the Qiagen OneStep RT-PCR kit. TCRdb trimmed the raw reads at Q25, called clones with MiXCR and kept productive beta chains. A single entry per CDR3 protein holds the most common genes and DNA from its merged rows. The sample table holds some 340,000 distinct CDR3 sequences, of which approximately 14% were seen once. 34% of the sample goes to the ten largest clones. The material sequenced was blood. The origin of the receptors is a woman aged 40 to 50 with Graves' ophthalmopathy.

This clonotype has a count of ten or more. The chain is built from TRBV2 and TRBJ1-1; 8 bases map to TRBD1. This CDR3 contains 14 residues. The germline V gene has CDR1 SNHLY and CDR2 FYNNEI. Losses at the gene ends were 3 bases for V and 4 bases for J; bases not matched to a gene: 4. CDR3 bases: TGTGCCAGCAGTGATTCCAGGGGGCCCACTGAAGCTTTCTTT. Translating it yields CASSDSRGPTEAFF.

This clonotype was recorded at least ten times. This chain connects TRBV6-2 or TRBV6-3 to TRBJ1-1; D gene unclear. The CDR3 contains 13 residues. Germline assignment: CDR1 MNHEY and CDR2 SVGEGT. Trimming removed 2 bases at V and 4 bases at J, with 8 bases between. CDR3 DNA sequence: TGTGCCAGCAGTTACGGGGTGACCACTGAAGCTTTCTTT. Amino acids: CASSYGVTTEAFF.

This clonotype was picked up many times. In nucleotides, the CDR3 is TGTGCCAGCGAATCTCGGGGCGCGGGCACCGGGGAGCTGTTTTTT. The encoded protein is CASESRGAGTGELFF. The rearrangement links TRBV12-3 or TRBV12-4 to TRBJ2-2, with D possibly called TRBD1 or TRBD2 (5 bases each). The CDR3 extends over 15 amino acids. Trimming cost V 8 bases and J 4 bases, with 17 bases left between them.

The sample holds many counts of this clonotype. The chain is built from TRBV30 and TRBJ2-1, with TRBD2 identical over 10 bases. The CDR3 runs to 16 residues. V shed 7 bases, J shed 4 bases, and the junction held 13 bases outside the gene matches. CDR1 is GTSNPN and CDR2 is SVGIG in the germline V gene (reference sequence). CDR3 DNA: TGTGCCTTCCACTGGAGGACTAGCGGCTTATACAATGAGCAGTTCTTC. Protein sequence: CAFHWRTSGLYNEQFF.

The chain employs TRBV5-1 and TRBJ2-7; 7 bases line up with TRBD1. This CDR3 has 14 residues. Germline V gene lookup returns CDR1 SGHRS and CDR2 YFSETQ. Losses at the gene ends were 4 bases for V and 2 bases for J; bases not matched to a gene: 6. This CDR3 is CASSTGQAPYEQYF. As DNA, the CDR3 is TGCGCCAGCAGCACCGGACAGGCCCCCTACGAGCAGTACTTC.

The table lists this clonotype with many counts. The chain employs TRBV7-6 and TRBJ1-1, with 8 bases identical to TRBD1. Germline CDR1 reads SGHVS; CDR2 reads FNYEAQ. This CDR3 is 15 amino acids long. V shed 8 bases and J 2 bases; nucleotides not matched to a gene: 10. This chain's CDR3 is CASAQGALGNTEAFF. CDR3 in DNA: TGTGCCAGCGCCCAGGGGGCGCTGGGAAACACTGAAGCTTTCTTT.

V usage is TRBV5-1 and J usage is TRBJ2-7; D might be TRBD1 (8 bases). Germline CDR1 is SGHRS and CDR2 is YFSETQ. CDR3 size: 14 residues. V was pared by 5 bases and J by 7 bases, with 19 bases between. CDR3 residues: CASSEGQGGWEQYF. DNA of the CDR3: TGCGCCAGCAGTGAAGGACAGGGAGGGTGGGAGCAGTACTTC.

V is TRBV28 and J is TRBJ1-4; the match to TRBD1 covers 7 bases. Per germline, CDR1 MDHEN and CDR2 SYDVKM. The V and J ends lost 6 bases and 7 bases, in that order; junction bases with no gene match: 11. The CDR3 runs 15 residues. CDR3 loop: CASSSRTGFREKLFF. The CDR3 coding sequence is TGTGCCAGCAGCAGCCGGACAGGTTTTCGTGAAAAACTGTTTTTT.

This clonotype was counted many times. This chain links TRBV20-1 with TRBJ1-5; TRBD1 might be the D (5 bases). CDR1 DFQATT and CDR2 SNEGSKA come from the germline V gene (reference sequence). With 6 bases removed from V and 3 bases from J, the gap between germline ends came to 12 bases. This CDR3 contains 13 residues. CDR3 region: CSAGRAFNQPQHF. In DNA, the CDR3 is TGCAGTGCGGGACGGGCATTCAATCAGCCCCAGCATTTT.

This clonotype has ten or more counts. V is TRBV2 and J is TRBJ1-1; D is unclear. Germline V lookup: CDR1 SNHLY, CDR2 FYNNEI. The CDR3 has 13 amino acids. Trimming removed 4 bases from V and 4 bases from J, with 10 bases in between. CDR3 DNA sequence: TGTGCCAGCAGTGTTTCGGGTGCCACTGAAGCTTTCTTT. Translation gives CASSVSGATEAFF. Full variable domain (outside the CDR3, taken from reference TRBV2 and TRBJ1-1): EPEVTQTPSHQVTQMGQEVILRCVPISNHLYFYWYRQILGQKVEFLVSFYNNEISEKSEIFDDQFSVERPDGSNFTLKIRSTKLEDSAMYFCASSVSGATEAFFGQGTRLTVV.

This clonotype was observed many times. The gene calls are TRBV16 and TRBJ1-3, with D unresolved. Per germline, CDR1 KGHSY and CDR2 FQNENV. The CDR3 runs 14 residues. Trimming removed 4 bases from V and 0 bases from J, with 7 bases in between. The CDR3 spells CASSPIGSGNTIYF. Written as DNA, the CDR3 is TGTGCCAGCAGCCCGATCGGCTCTGGAAACACCATATATTTT.

This clonotype has ten or more counts. The rearrangement joins TRBV7-9 to TRBJ1-4; D is undetermined. This CDR3 is built from 13 residues. Trimming stripped 5 bases from V and 7 bases from J, with 11 bases between. Germline V gene lookup returns CDR1 SEHNR and CDR2 FQNEAQ (reference sequence). The DNA for the CDR3 is TGTGCCAGCAGCGCCGCGTACCTTGAAAAACTGTTTTTT. It is translated as CASSAAYLEKLFF.

This clonotype was picked up a small number of times. This rearrangement joins TRBV7-8 to TRBJ2-7; D is unclear. The germline CDR1 and CDR2 sequences are SGHVS and FQNEAQ. V was clipped by 2 bases and J by 4 bases, with 12 bases between them. The length of the CDR3 is 14 residues. The CDR3, as DNA: TGTGCCAGCAGCTTATTGGCCAGATCATACGAGCAGTACTTC. It specifies CASSLLARSYEQYF.

This clonotype has at least ten counts. The J gene is TRBJ1-1, the V gene TRBV5-1; the D is unclear. The CDR3 consists of 11 residues. Trimming took 4 bases from V and 7 from J, leaving 8 bases between them. The germline gives CDR1 SGHRS, CDR2 YFSETQ. CDR3 region: CASSDLGEAFF. CDR3 bases: TGCGCCAGCAGCGACCTGGGTGAAGCTTTCTTT.

On this clonotype: A much larger clone sits a single nucleotide away, making a read error possible. This chain links TRBV2 with TRBJ1-1; 9 bases match TRBD1. V lost 10 bases and J lost 4; bases outside the gene matches: 7. The germline CDR1 and CDR2 sequences are SNHLY and FYNNEI. The CDR3 length is 13 residues. CDR3 residues: CAIIGTGSTEAFF. The CDR3 DNA reads as TGTGCCATTATCGGGACAGGGAGCACTGAAGCTTTCTTT. The full variable domain, completed using reference TRBV2 and TRBJ1-1, is EPEVTQTPSHQVTQMGQEVILRCVPISNHLYFYWYRQILGQKVEFLVSFYNNEISEKSEIFDDQFSVERPDGSNFTLKIRSTKLEDSAMYFCAIIGTGSTEAFFGQGTRLTVV.

This clonotype occurred many times. The chain uses TRBV29-1 and TRBJ2-1; TRBD2 agrees at 7 bases. The CDR3 sequence is 13 residues long. The germline CDR1 and CDR2 sequences are SQVTM and ANQGSEA. With 7 bases clipped from V and 8 bases from J, the junction kept 11 bases outside the gene matches. CDR3 residues: CSAAGLRGYEQFF. CDR3 nucleotides: TGCAGCGCCGCGGGACTACGGGGCTATGAGCAGTTCTTC.

This chain links TRBV5-4 with TRBJ1-1; 8 bases are shared with TRBD1. J was trimmed by 6 bases and V by 10 bases; bases with no gene match: 11. From germline, CDR1 is SGHNT and CDR2 YYREEE (reference sequence). The CDR3 runs to 13 residues. The CDR3 DNA follows: TGTGCCGGAATACGGACAGGGCGGGCTGAAGCTTTCTTT. It translates to CAGIRTGRAEAFF.

There are many counts of this clonotype. The V call is TRBV20-1, the J call TRBJ1-1; tentative D call: TRBD1 (6 bases). Looked up from germline, CDR1 is DFQATT and CDR2 is SNEGSKA (reference sequence). The CDR3 has 17 amino acids. With 0 bases removed from V and 3 bases from J, the gap between germline ends came to 20 bases. CDR3 in amino acids: CSARDLVGGRIYTEAFF. In nucleotides, the CDR3 is TGCAGTGCTAGAGATTTGGTAGGGGGGCGCATCTACACTGAAGCTTTCTTT.

This clonotype was detected a few times. In nucleotides, the CDR3 is TGTGCCAGCTTACGGGGGGGGGCCGGCTACACCTTC. It encodes CASLRGGAGYTF. The rearrangement joins TRBV28 to TRBJ1-2; D perhaps matches TRBD1 (6 bases). The CDR3 loop spans 12 amino acids. CDR1 MDHEN and CDR2 SYDVKM come from the germline V gene. The V end was cut by 8 bases, the J end by 8 bases, with 15 bases between.

This clonotype was detected ten times or more. The chain links TRBV12-3 or TRBV12-4 to TRBJ1-5; D is uncertain. The CDR3 runs to 12 residues. The ends were cut back, 2 bases at V and 9 bases at J, with 8 bases in the middle. CDR3 loop: CASSLTEPPQHF. CDR3 coding DNA: TGTGCCAGCAGTTTAACTGAACCGCCCCAGCATTTT.

The rearrangement links TRBV4-2 to TRBJ2-5; 7 nucleotides match TRBD2. The germline V gene encodes CDR1 LGHNA and CDR2 YNFKEQ. This CDR3 comprises 17 residues. Trimming at V came to 0 bases and at J to 1 base, leaving 8 bases not matched to a gene. The CDR3 spells CASSQDAGTNIQETQYF. Written as DNA, the CDR3 is TGTGCCAGCAGCCAAGACGCCGGGACTAATATCCAAGAGACCCAGTACTTC.

This clonotype was seen more than once but under ten times. Sequence at one end of the junction differs from germline and may be a read error. CDR3 in DNA: TGTGCCAGCAGCCAGGGACTAGCGGGAGGGAGGAGAGAGACCCGGTACTTC. This sequence encodes CASSQGLAGGRRETRYF. This chain uses TRBV7-8 with TRBJ2-5; TRBD2 agrees at 16 bases. This CDR3 has 17 amino acids. From germline, CDR1 is SGHVS and CDR2 FQNEAQ.

In this sample, this clonotype turned up many times. The chain combines TRBV5-8 with TRBJ2-7; D is possibly TRBD1 (5 bases). Per the germline V gene, CDR1 is SGHTS and CDR2 is YDEGEE. V lost 0 bases and J 9 bases, leaving 16 bases between the germline ends. The CDR3 is 14 residues long. Here the CDR3 reads CASSLGGQRGRQYF. Written as DNA, the CDR3 is TGTGCCAGCAGCTTGGGGGGTCAAAGGGGAAGGCAGTACTTC.

The chain links TRBV9 to TRBJ1-2, with TRBD1 matching 7 bases. In germline, CDR1 is SGDLS, CDR2 YYNGEE. The CDR3 runs to 15 residues. V lost 3 bases to trimming and J lost 4 bases; unmatched junction nucleotides: 9. CDR3 sequence reads: CASSEGGRGSYGYTF. CDR3 nucleotide sequence: TGTGCCAGCAGCGAAGGGGGCCGCGGTAGCTATGGCTACACCTTC.

This clonotype appeared a few times. Germline is not matched at one junction end, which may reflect a read error. The chain carries TRBV28 and TRBJ1-2; a weak D match, TRBD1 (5 bases). CDR3 length: 15 residues. Germline loops: CDR1 MDHEN, CDR2 SYDVKM. The CDR3 reads CASSLKDTGSYGYTF. CDR3 coding DNA: TGTGCCAGCAGCTTAAAGGACACTGGTAGCTATGGCTACACCTTT.

This clonotype was seen ten or more times. The genes are TRBV6-1 and TRBJ2-2; no firm D call. The CDR3 contains 13 residues. V was pared by 0 bases and J by 7 bases, with 6 bases between. Per germline, CDR1 MNHNS and CDR2 SASEGT. The CDR3, as DNA: TGTGCCAGCAGTGAAGCTTGGAGCGGGGAGCTGTTTTTT. It codes for CASSEAWSGELFF.

This clonotype was seen at least ten times. Here the CDR3 DNA reads TGCAGTGCTAGACGCGAGAGGATGTCAAATCAGCCCCAGCATTTT. It specifies CSARRERMSNQPQHF. The chain carries TRBV20-1 and TRBJ1-5; D not resolved. The CDR3 is 15 residues long. Trimming removed 2 bases from V and 4 bases from J, with 15 bases in between. The germline V gene has CDR1 DFQATT and CDR2 SNEGSKA (reference sequence).